This TCR beta chain emerged from a study of blood T cell repertoires in COVID-19. Those enrolled, adults aged roughly 18 to 95 years, came from fewer than 25 US areas. CDR1 and CDR2 from the germline V gene are MNHEY and SVGAGI. Trimming removed 5 bases from V and 4 bases from J, with 9 bases in between. The CDR3 has 14 amino acids. Sequencing used immunoSEQ multiplex PCR; TCRdb keeps in-frame clones, though not all of them. The sample has fewer than 200,000 clones; 70% to 85% are singletons. The sequence derives from a woman between 50 and 59 years old who had recovered from COVID-19. Sequenced input: PBMCs or T cells enriched from blood (not recorded which). V and J are TRBV6-5 and TRBJ2-6, with a weak D call TRBD1 (5 bases). CDR3 protein: CASSRGRGANVLTF. The CDR3 bases are TGTGCCAGCAGTAGGGGTAGGGGGGCCAACGTCCTGACTTTC.